The rows below give T cell receptor beta chains drawn from one sample of a study of blood T cell repertoires in COVID-19. Repertoires were generated with immunoSEQ multiplex PCR, while TCRdb's copy carries only in-frame clones and drops some. Of 150,000 or so clones in the sample, about 83% were seen once. Sequences were obtained from peripheral blood. The receptors were gathered from a human donor in a cohort sampled during active COVID-19. Each CDR3 is given with its conserved first and last residue. Each record gives: J gene, clone size, D gene, V gene, CDR3 protein, CDR3 DNA. The D gene is left open where the match is weak. The size entry is marked missing in some rows and otherwise reads once, few, many or a size class.

j_call: TRBJ1-3; clone_size: -; d_call: TRBD1; v_call: TRBV19; cdr3_aa: CASSTRQGSGNTIYF; cdr3_nt: TGTGCCAGTAGCACAAGACAGGGAAGTGGAAACACCATATATTTT
j_call: TRBJ1-1; clone_size: few; d_call: -; v_call: TRBV5-5; cdr3_aa: CASSLTTQLRGTEAFF; cdr3_nt: TGTGCCAGCAGCTTGACCACGCAACTGCGGGGCACTGAAGCTTTCTTT
j_call: TRBJ2-7; clone_size: -; d_call: -; v_call: TRBV30; cdr3_aa: CAWSRGGTSFLYEQYF; cdr3_nt: TGTGCCTGGAGTCGGGGCGGGACTTCCTTCTTGTACGAGCAGTACTTC
j_call: TRBJ2-7; clone_size: -; d_call: TRBD1; v_call: TRBV28; cdr3_aa: CASSLGQGGEYEQYF; cdr3_nt: TGTGCCAGCAGTCTTGGACAGGGAGGAGAGTACGAGCAGTACTTC
j_call: TRBJ2-7; clone_size: -; d_call: TRBD2; v_call: TRBV10-2; cdr3_aa: CASSEGGRASYEQYF; cdr3_nt: TGCGCCAGCAGTGAGGGCGGGAGGGCGTCCTACGAGCAGTACTTC
j_call: TRBJ1-2; clone_size: -; d_call: -; v_call: TRBV6-1; cdr3_aa: CASSEVGGSYGYTF; cdr3_nt: TGTGCCAGCAGTGAAGTTGGGGGCTCCTATGGCTACACCTTC
j_call: TRBJ2-6; clone_size: -; d_call: TRBD1; v_call: TRBV23-1; cdr3_aa: CASSQSRTGGSGANVLTF; cdr3_nt: TGCGCCAGCAGTCAATCGAGGACAGGGGGCTCTGGGGCCAACGTCCTGACTTTC
j_call: TRBJ1-2; clone_size: -; d_call: TRBD1; v_call: TRBV11-3; cdr3_aa: CASSLGWTGADYGYTF; cdr3_nt: TGTGCCAGCAGCTTGGGGTGGACAGGGGCGGACTATGGCTACACCTTC
j_call: TRBJ1-1; clone_size: -; d_call: TRBD1; v_call: TRBV6-5; cdr3_aa: CASSYTQGATEAFF; cdr3_nt: TGTGCCAGCAGTTACACACAGGGGGCCACTGAAGCTTTCTTT
j_call: TRBJ1-5; clone_size: once; d_call: -; v_call: TRBV6-4; cdr3_aa: CASSDGENQPQHF; cdr3_nt: TGTGCCAGCAGTGACGGGGAGAATCAGCCCCAGCATTTT
j_call: TRBJ1-5; clone_size: once; d_call: TRBD1; v_call: TRBV28; cdr3_aa: CASSSGTGSNQPQHF; cdr3_nt: TGTGCCAGCAGCTCCGGGACAGGTAGCAATCAGCCCCAGCATTTT
j_call: TRBJ2-7; clone_size: once; d_call: -; v_call: TRBV11-3; cdr3_aa: CASSLDPEFPRVEQYF; cdr3_nt: TGTGCCAGCAGCTTAGATCCGGAGTTCCCCAGGGTCGAGCAGTACTTC
j_call: TRBJ1-1; clone_size: -; d_call: TRBD1; v_call: TRBV13; cdr3_aa: CASSFLGQGVSTEAFF; cdr3_nt: TGTGCCAGCAGCTTCCTGGGACAGGGTGTATCCACTGAAGCTTTCTTT
j_call: TRBJ2-7; clone_size: -; d_call: TRBD2; v_call: TRBV12-3/TRBV12-4; cdr3_aa: CASRPGTTFEQYF; cdr3_nt: TGTGCCAGCAGACCGGGGACTACCTTCGAGCAGTACTTC
j_call: TRBJ1-6; clone_size: few; d_call: TRBD1; v_call: TRBV5-1; cdr3_aa: CASSFNLRDRGNSPLHF; cdr3_nt: TGCGCCAGCAGCTTTAACCTCCGGGACAGGGGTAATTCACCCCTCCACTTT
j_call: TRBJ1-2; clone_size: -; d_call: TRBD1; v_call: TRBV19; cdr3_aa: CASSIDSRTGTGYTF; cdr3_nt: TGTGCCAGTAGTATAGATTCGAGGACAGGGACCGGCTACACCTTC
j_call: TRBJ1-4; clone_size: once; d_call: -; v_call: TRBV27; cdr3_aa: CASSFAAGAEKLFF; cdr3_nt: TGTGCCAGCAGTTTTGCTGCTGGGGCTGAAAAACTGTTTTTT
j_call: TRBJ1-1; clone_size: -; d_call: TRBD1; v_call: TRBV4-3; cdr3_aa: CASSPGQGGTEAFF; cdr3_nt: TGCGCCAGCAGCCCCGGACAGGGTGGGACTGAAGCTTTCTTT
j_call: TRBJ2-2; clone_size: -; d_call: TRBD1; v_call: TRBV11-2; cdr3_aa: CASSLVGGFRDGELFF; cdr3_nt: TGTGCCAGCAGCTTAGTAGGGGGCTTTCGGGACGGGGAGCTGTTTTTT
j_call: TRBJ2-5; clone_size: -; d_call: -; v_call: TRBV12-3/TRBV12-4; cdr3_aa: CASSLAVRVSQYF; cdr3_nt: TGTGCCAGCAGTTTAGCGGTCCGGGTGTCCCAGTACTTC
j_call: TRBJ1-2; clone_size: -; d_call: TRBD1; v_call: TRBV12-3/TRBV12-4; cdr3_aa: CASSLRDRNGYTF; cdr3_nt: TGTGCCAGCAGTTTACGGGACAGGAATGGCTACACCTTC
j_call: TRBJ1-3; clone_size: -; d_call: -; v_call: TRBV7-2; cdr3_aa: CASSLSAAGNTIYF; cdr3_nt: TGTGCCAGCAGCTTAAGTGCAGCGGGAAACACCATATATTTT
j_call: TRBJ2-1; clone_size: many; d_call: TRBD2; v_call: TRBV29-1; cdr3_aa: CSVEPMTSGNEQFF; cdr3_nt: TGCAGCGTTGAACCGATGACTAGCGGCAATGAGCAGTTCTTC
j_call: TRBJ2-3; clone_size: few; d_call: -; v_call: TRBV6-1; cdr3_aa: CASSEFWGALTDTQYF; cdr3_nt: TGTGCCAGCAGTGAATTTTGGGGCGCCCTCACAGATACGCAGTATTTT
j_call: TRBJ2-1; clone_size: -; d_call: TRBD2; v_call: TRBV5-6; cdr3_aa: CASSLGPGGNEQFF; cdr3_nt: TGTGCCAGCAGCTTAGGACCGGGGGGCAATGAGCAGTTCTTC
j_call: TRBJ2-7; clone_size: few; d_call: -; v_call: TRBV4-2; cdr3_aa: CASSQDRAGNYEQYF; cdr3_nt: TGTGCCAGCAGCCAAGATCGGGCAGGGAACTACGAGCAGTACTTC
j_call: TRBJ1-4; clone_size: -; d_call: -; v_call: TRBV4-3; cdr3_aa: CASSPVQGEKLFF; cdr3_nt: TGCGCCAGCAGCCCGGTTCAGGGCGAAAAACTGTTTTTT
j_call: TRBJ2-1; clone_size: -; d_call: TRBD2; v_call: TRBV6-5; cdr3_aa: CASSPLSAGGPRGFF; cdr3_nt: TGTGCCAGCAGCCCCCTCTCAGCGGGAGGCCCGAGGGGGTTCTTC
j_call: TRBJ1-4; clone_size: -; d_call: TRBD1; v_call: TRBV19; cdr3_aa: CASSAGQVYNEKLFF; cdr3_nt: TGTGCCAGTAGTGCCGGACAGGTTTACAATGAAAAACTGTTTTTT
j_call: TRBJ2-1; clone_size: -; d_call: -; v_call: TRBV15; cdr3_aa: CASRPSRGAYNEQFF; cdr3_nt: TGTGCCAGCCGTCCCTCTCGCGGGGCCTACAATGAGCAGTTCTTC
j_call: TRBJ1-1; clone_size: -; d_call: -; v_call: TRBV30; cdr3_aa: CAWSATTEAFF; cdr3_nt: TGTGCCTGGAGTGCCACAACTGAAGCTTTCTTT
j_call: TRBJ2-2; clone_size: few; d_call: -; v_call: TRBV18; cdr3_aa: CASSPPWSTGEWDGGLNTGELFF; cdr3_nt: TGTGCCAGCTCACCACCGTGGTCTACAGGAGAATGGGACGGGGGATTGAACACCGGGGAGCTGTTTTTT
j_call: TRBJ1-1; clone_size: -; d_call: -; v_call: TRBV5-4; cdr3_aa: CASSLAGGKAFF; cdr3_nt: TGTGCCAGCAGCTTGGCTGGGGGGAAAGCTTTCTTT
j_call: TRBJ2-2; clone_size: -; d_call: TRBD2; v_call: TRBV5-1; cdr3_aa: CASSLAGGVYTGELFF; cdr3_nt: TGCGCCAGCAGCTTGGCGGGGGGAGTGTACACCGGGGAGCTGTTTTTT
j_call: TRBJ2-7; clone_size: few; d_call: -; v_call: TRBV27; cdr3_aa: CASSLIAGTYEQYF; cdr3_nt: TGTGCCAGCAGTTTAATTGCAGGCACTTACGAGCAGTACTTC
j_call: TRBJ2-7; clone_size: -; d_call: -; v_call: TRBV28; cdr3_aa: CASINSLGVGTTYEQYF; cdr3_nt: TGTGCCAGCATCAATTCCCTGGGAGTGGGAACCACCTACGAGCAGTACTTC
j_call: TRBJ1-1; clone_size: -; d_call: -; v_call: TRBV11-2; cdr3_aa: CASSLDQGLNTEAFF; cdr3_nt: TGTGCCAGCAGCTTAGATCAGGGGTTGAACACTGAAGCTTTCTTT
j_call: TRBJ2-7; clone_size: -; d_call: TRBD1; v_call: TRBV6-2/TRBV6-3; cdr3_aa: CASSPIPQGAGYEQYF; cdr3_nt: TGTGCCAGCAGCCCTATACCACAGGGGGCAGGCTACGAGCAGTACTTC
j_call: TRBJ2-1; clone_size: -; d_call: -; v_call: TRBV5-1; cdr3_aa: CASSLVSPERFF; cdr3_nt: TGCGCCAGCAGCTTGGTGAGTCCCGAACGGTTCTTC
j_call: TRBJ2-7; clone_size: -; d_call: TRBD2; v_call: TRBV10-3; cdr3_aa: CAIRLAGGPGEQYF; cdr3_nt: TGTGCCATCAGACTAGCGGGAGGGCCGGGGGAGCAGTACTTC
j_call: TRBJ2-7; clone_size: -; d_call: TRBD2; v_call: TRBV4-2; cdr3_aa: CASSQDAASGVYEQYF; cdr3_nt: TGTGCCAGCAGCCAAGATGCGGCTAGCGGGGTCTACGAGCAGTACTTC
j_call: TRBJ1-2; clone_size: -; d_call: -; v_call: TRBV30; cdr3_aa: CAWRGLSGYTF; cdr3_nt: TGTGCCTGGAGGGGACTGTCGGGCTACACCTTC
j_call: TRBJ1-2; clone_size: -; d_call: -; v_call: TRBV18; cdr3_aa: CASSTDGGDYGYTF; cdr3_nt: TGTGCCAGTTCCACCGACGGGGGGGACTATGGCTACACCTTC
j_call: TRBJ2-1; clone_size: -; d_call: TRBD1; v_call: TRBV4-2; cdr3_aa: CASSREPGTGISNEQFF; cdr3_nt: TGTGCCAGCAGCCGAGAACCCGGGACAGGGATCTCCAATGAGCAGTTCTTC
j_call: TRBJ1-2; clone_size: -; d_call: -; v_call: TRBV6-5; cdr3_aa: CASNPGSPRDGYTF; cdr3_nt: TGTGCCAGCAACCCGGGCAGCCCGAGGGATGGCTACACCTTC
j_call: TRBJ1-2; clone_size: -; d_call: TRBD1; v_call: TRBV29-1; cdr3_aa: CSVEQGVSYTF; cdr3_nt: TGCAGCGTTGAACAGGGGGTAAGCTACACCTTC
j_call: TRBJ1-5; clone_size: -; d_call: -; v_call: TRBV6-2/TRBV6-3; cdr3_aa: CASSSGQLNQPQHF; cdr3_nt: TGTGCCAGCAGTTCTGGACAGCTCAATCAGCCCCAGCATTTT
j_call: TRBJ2-7; clone_size: -; d_call: -; v_call: TRBV5-5; cdr3_aa: CASSPTWGDYEQYF; cdr3_nt: TGTGCCAGCAGCCCGACGTGGGGGGACTACGAGCAGTACTTC
j_call: TRBJ1-5; clone_size: -; d_call: TRBD1; v_call: TRBV18; cdr3_aa: CASSQSFTTTGSNQPQHF; cdr3_nt: TGTGCCAGCTCACAGTCGTTTACTACGACAGGGAGCAATCAGCCCCAGCATTTT
j_call: TRBJ1-1; clone_size: -; d_call: -; v_call: TRBV7-2; cdr3_aa: CASSHGTQRNTEAFF; cdr3_nt: TGTGCCAGCAGCCACGGGACACAAAGGAACACTGAAGCTTTCTTT
j_call: TRBJ2-7; clone_size: few; d_call: TRBD1; v_call: TRBV9; cdr3_aa: CASSGGQGSHEQYF; cdr3_nt: TGTGCCAGCAGCGGAGGACAGGGGTCTCACGAGCAGTACTTC
j_call: TRBJ1-1; clone_size: -; d_call: TRBD1; v_call: TRBV5-4; cdr3_aa: CASSEGQGSPEAFF; cdr3_nt: TGTGCCAGCAGCGAGGGACAGGGGAGTCCTGAAGCTTTCTTT
j_call: TRBJ2-7; clone_size: -; d_call: -; v_call: TRBV5-1; cdr3_aa: CASSLAQSGTGYEQYF; cdr3_nt: TGCGCCAGCAGCTTGGCCCAGAGCGGGACAGGCTACGAGCAGTACTTC
j_call: TRBJ1-6; clone_size: -; d_call: -; v_call: TRBV28; cdr3_aa: CASSLMGGSYNSPLHF; cdr3_nt: TGTGCCAGCAGTTTAATGGGGGGGAGTTATAATTCACCCCTCCACTTT
j_call: TRBJ2-7; clone_size: -; d_call: TRBD1; v_call: TRBV7-9; cdr3_aa: CASSLEGGQSYEQYF; cdr3_nt: TGTGCCAGCAGCTTAGAAGGGGGCCAATCCTACGAGCAGTACTTC
j_call: TRBJ2-7; clone_size: -; d_call: TRBD1; v_call: TRBV7-8; cdr3_aa: CASSPRPTGGRIDEQYF; cdr3_nt: TGTGCCAGCAGCCCTCGCCCTACAGGGGGCCGTATCGACGAGCAGTACTTC
j_call: TRBJ2-7; clone_size: -; d_call: -; v_call: TRBV3-1/TRBV3-2; cdr3_aa: CASSQDFYTYEQYF; cdr3_nt: TGTGCCAGCAGCCAAGACTTTTATACCTACGAGCAGTACTTC
j_call: TRBJ1-2; clone_size: -; d_call: -; v_call: TRBV18; cdr3_aa: CASSPHSGPGYGYTF; cdr3_nt: TGTGCCAGCTCACCACACTCCGGGCCAGGGTATGGCTACACCTTC
j_call: TRBJ1-1; clone_size: -; d_call: TRBD1; v_call: TRBV12-3/TRBV12-4; cdr3_aa: CASSRTGPEAFF; cdr3_nt: TGTGCCAGCAGTAGGACAGGGCCTGAAGCTTTCTTT
j_call: TRBJ1-1; clone_size: -; d_call: -; v_call: TRBV6-6; cdr3_aa: CASSYDIWNTEAFF; cdr3_nt: TGTGCCAGCAGTTACGACATTTGGAACACTGAAGCTTTCTTT